This entry concerns a single T cell receptor (beta chain). The planned depth of sequencing spanned 1 in 200,000 to 1 in 1 million T cells. Assay used: immunoSEQ multiplex PCR; TCRdb lists only in-frame clones, some missing. The table has more than 85,000 clones, more than 75% seen once. Germline CDR1 GTSNPN, CDR2 SVGIG (reference sequence). The V segment lost 3 bases and the J segment 3 bases; nucleotides outside the gene matches: 7. The CDR3 runs 16 residues. This sample stems from a study of cytotoxic CD8 clonotypes in ibrutinib-treated CLL. Study at large: After treatment lasting a median approximately 11 months, range 6 to 36, response samples were collected.

This sample comprised PBMCs, obtained after 12 months of ibrutinib treatment. V is TRBV30 and J is TRBJ2-3, with 12 bases lining up with TRBD2. The receptor's source is a human donor with chronic lymphocytic leukemia. The CDR3 nucleotides are TGTGCCTGGAGCCGCAAGACTAGCGGGGGAACAGATACGCAGTATTTT. As protein: CAWSRKTSGGTDTQYF.